The 30 T cell receptor beta chains listed next were all sequenced from one sample in a study of control samples from healthy donors and cancer patients. Sequencing was performed with immunoSEQ multiplex PCR; in TCRdb, only in-frame clones are kept and a portion is missing. Among approximately 130,000 clones listed, 89% were seen once. What was sequenced was blood. The receptors originated from a man between 45 and 60 years old in good health.

V usage is TRBV7-2 and J usage is TRBJ1-1; the D gene is possibly TRBD1 (5 bases). V lost 0 bases and J 1 base, leaving 6 bases between the germline ends. This CDR3 contains 14 residues. Germline V lookup: CDR1 SGHTA, CDR2 FQGNSA. The CDR3 loop reads CASSLARGNTEAFF. In nucleotides, the CDR3 is TGTGCCAGCAGCTTAGCGAGGGGGAACACTGAAGCTTTCTTT.

J is TRBJ1-1 and V is TRBV5-1; 7 nucleotides match TRBD1. From germline, CDR1 is SGHRS and CDR2 YFSETQ. This CDR3 contains 15 residues. V shed 4 bases, J shed 4 bases, and the junction held 10 bases outside the gene matches. The CDR3 reads CASSIGQAGGTEAFF. CDR3 coding DNA: TGCGCCAGCAGCATTGGACAGGCGGGGGGCACTGAAGCTTTCTTT.

The chain couples TRBV5-5 to TRBJ1-2; no clear D. V was shortened by 4 bases and J by 4 bases, with 11 bases between the two germline ends. The CDR3 extends over 13 amino acids. Germline CDR1 and CDR2: SGHKS and YYEKEE (reference sequence). The CDR3 here is CASSTDISYGYTF. The CDR3 DNA follows: TGTGCCAGCAGCACCGACATTTCCTATGGCTACACCTTC. Variable domain in full (rest from reference TRBV5-5 and TRBJ1-2): DAGVTQSPTHLIKTRGQQVTLRCSPISGHKSVSWYQQVLGQGPQFIFQYYEKEERGRGNFPDRFSARQFPNYSSELNVNALLLGDSALYLCASSTDISYGYTFGSGTRLTVV.

This clone was found a few times. The V call is TRBV10-1, the J call TRBJ1-1; D gene unclear. Germline CDR1 is WNHNN and CDR2 is SYGVQD (reference sequence). The CDR3 sequence is 14 residues long. Trimming pared 2 bases from V and 8 bases from J, leaving 15 bases between. The CDR3 protein is CASSESQVEREAFF. The CDR3 nucleotides read TGCGCCAGCAGTGAGAGTCAGGTAGAGAGAGAAGCTTTCTTT.

V gene TRBV27 combines with J gene TRBJ2-7; the D is unclear. CDR3 length: 13 amino acids. Per the germline V gene, CDR1 is MNHEY and CDR2 is SMNVEV (reference sequence). Trimming pared 2 bases from V and 3 bases from J, leaving 8 bases between. The CDR3 loop is CASSLNGRYEQYF. CDR3 DNA sequence: TGTGCCAGCAGTTTAAACGGCCGCTACGAGCAGTACTTC.

This chain links TRBV4-1 with TRBJ1-4; D possibly corresponds to TRBD1 (6 bases). This CDR3 comprises 16 residues. Germline V gene data show CDR1 as MGHRA and CDR2 as YSYEKL. The V and J ends lost 2 bases and 11 bases respectively, with 21 bases between them. The CDR3 bases are TGCGCCAGCAGCCAATCAACAGGGTATGGGGGTTTTAAACTGTTTTTT. It is translated as CASSQSTGYGGFKLFF.

This clone was counted a few times. The rearrangement joins TRBV19 to TRBJ1-1, with D perhaps matching TRBD1 (6 bases). Germline-derived CDR1 and CDR2 are LNHDA and SQIVND (reference sequence). There are 14 residues in the CDR3. The germline V and J ends were trimmed by 9 bases and 1 base, with 15 bases remaining between them. CDR3 region: CASMTGTSNTEAFF. DNA of the CDR3: TGTGCCAGCATGACCGGGACATCGAACACTGAAGCTTTCTTT.

V and J are TRBV6-5 and TRBJ2-4, with D maybe TRBD1 (5 bases). V shed 8 bases and J shed 10 bases, with 18 bases lying between them. The CDR3 has 13 residues. The germline V gene encodes CDR1 MNHEY and CDR2 SVGAGI. In DNA, the CDR3 is TGTGCCAGCTCGGAAAGGGCAGGGTCGATTCAGTACTTC. This codes for CASSERAGSIQYF.

The CDR3 is CASSLRDFNTGELFF. The CDR3 DNA reads as TGTGCCAGCAGTCTCCGGGACTTTAACACCGGGGAGCTGTTTTTT. This chain joins TRBV6-6 and TRBJ2-2; weak D call: TRBD2 (6 bases). V lost 5 bases and J 2 bases, leaving 12 bases between the germline ends. This CDR3 has 15 amino acids. Germline CDR1 is MNHNY and CDR2 is SVGAGI (reference sequence).

J is TRBJ2-7 and V is TRBV6-1; 15 positions agree with TRBD2. Trimming at V came to 4 bases and at J to 2 bases, leaving 6 bases not matched to a gene. The V gene's germline CDR1 is MNHNS and CDR2 SASEGT. CDR3 length equals 17 residues. For the CDR3, the DNA is TGTGCCAGCAGTGGAGGGACTAGCGGGGGGTTCGCCTACGAGCAGTACTTC. Translating it yields CASSGGTSGGFAYEQYF.

The chain links TRBV5-1 to TRBJ2-4; possibly TRBD1 for D (5 bases). Germline lookup yields CDR1 SGHRS and CDR2 YFSETQ. Between the trimmed V and J ends, which lost 1 base and 9 bases, there was a span of 11 bases. The CDR3 spans 13 residues. The CDR3 protein is CASSLIRGAIQYF. Here the CDR3 DNA reads TGCGCCAGCAGCTTGATTAGGGGTGCCATTCAGTACTTC.

V gene TRBV9 combines with J gene TRBJ2-7, with TRBD1 matching 8 bases. The CDR3 is 14 residues long. Germline V gene sequence: CDR1 SGDLS, CDR2 YYNGEE. Germline trimming cut 4 bases from V and 2 bases from J; bases unmatched to any gene: 5. Here the CDR3 reads CASSFGQGTYEQYF. The CDR3 nucleotides read TGTGCCAGCAGCTTTGGACAGGGTACCTACGAGCAGTACTTC.

The chain combines TRBV5-1 with TRBJ2-7; D not resolved. CDR3 length: 14 amino acids. Trimming stripped 0 bases from V and 3 bases from J, with 10 bases between. CDR1 is SGHRS and CDR2 is YFSETQ in the germline V gene. CDR3 residues: CASSLVGGVYEQYF. For the CDR3, the DNA is TGCGCCAGCAGCTTGGTGGGCGGAGTCTACGAGCAGTACTTC.

This sequence joins TRBV27 and TRBJ2-7; the match to TRBD1 covers 10 bases. The CDR3 spans 15 residues. The V gene end was trimmed by 2 bases and the J gene end by 2 bases; junction bases not matched to a gene: 3. Germline-derived CDR1 and CDR2 are MNHEY and SMNVEV (reference sequence). Here the CDR3 reads CASSLRQGAAYEQYF. The CDR3 DNA sequence: TGTGCCAGCAGTTTAAGACAGGGGGCCGCCTACGAGCAGTACTTC.

The chain couples TRBV5-1 to TRBJ2-5; 8 nucleotides line up with TRBD1. The junction had 2 bases not matched to a gene; V was cut back by 0 bases and J by 4 bases. Germline loops: CDR1 SGHRS, CDR2 YFSETQ. This CDR3 contains 14 residues. CDR3 loop: CASSLGTGRETQYF. Written as DNA, the CDR3 is TGCGCCAGCAGCTTGGGGACAGGGAGAGAGACCCAGTACTTC.

The chain employs TRBV5-1 and TRBJ1-3, with D perhaps matching TRBD1 (6 bases). CDR1 is SGHRS, CDR2 YFSETQ, per germline. This CDR3 spans 14 amino acids. Deletions cut 4 bases from V and 4 bases from J, with 12 bases between. The CDR3 DNA reads TGCGCCAGCAGCCTAGGGGGGGACGGAAACACCATATATTTT. Encoded protein: CASSLGGDGNTIYF.

This chain uses TRBV19 with TRBJ1-2; possibly TRBD1 for D (6 bases). CDR1 is LNHDA, CDR2 SQIVND, per germline (reference sequence). The V and J ends lost 2 bases and 9 bases respectively, with 22 bases between them. This CDR3 is 16 amino acids long. The chain's CDR3 is CASSIYPLTGIESYTF. DNA of the CDR3: TGTGCCAGTAGTATATACCCCCTTACAGGGATCGAAAGCTACACCTTC.

The chain carries TRBV10-3 and TRBJ1-5; 7 nucleotides match TRBD1. The V gene's germline CDR1 is ENHRY and CDR2 SYGVKD. Unmatched junction bases numbered 2, after V lost 6 bases and J lost 0 bases. CDR3 size: 14 residues. CDR3 bases: TGTGCCATCAGGGGGACAGATAGCAATCAGCCCCAGCATTTT. It yields the protein CAIRGTDSNQPQHF.

This sequence joins TRBV10-3 and TRBJ2-1; 8 bases match TRBD1. V lost 0 bases to trimming and J lost 1 base; unmatched junction nucleotides: 8. CDR1 ENHRY and CDR2 SYGVKD come from the germline V gene. The CDR3 runs 18 residues. The chain's CDR3 is CAISESGGRGHSYNEQFF. The CDR3 DNA reads TGTGCCATCAGTGAGTCGGGGGGCAGGGGGCATTCCTACAATGAGCAGTTCTTC.

The chain is built from TRBV9 and TRBJ1-2, with D possibly matching TRBD1 (5 bases). Germline CDR1 SGDLS, CDR2 YYNGEE. V gave up 4 bases and J gave up 2 bases, with 12 bases separating them. The CDR3 covers 14 residues. This chain's CDR3 is CASSLTTENYGYTF. The CDR3 DNA follows: TGTGCCAGCAGCTTGACGACAGAAAACTATGGCTACACCTTC.

The CDR3 region has the DNA TGTGCCAGCAGAGCACAGGGAGGGAGCACTGAAGCTTTCTTT. This translates into CASRAQGGSTEAFF. The chain links TRBV6-6 to TRBJ1-1; tentative D call: TRBD1 (6 bases). Germline CDR1 is MNHNY and CDR2 is SVGAGI (reference sequence). The CDR3 length is 14 residues. The V and J ends lost 6 bases and 4 bases respectively, with 15 bases between them.

The chain recombines TRBV19 with TRBJ1-1; D is perhaps TRBD1 (5 bases). From germline, CDR1 is LNHDA and CDR2 SQIVND (reference sequence). Trimming took off 4 bases at V and 6 bases at J, with 9 bases between the two ends. The CDR3 runs 12 residues. The CDR3 is CASSTSGPEAFF. CDR3 sequence (DNA): TGTGCCAGTAGTACCTCAGGGCCTGAAGCTTTCTTT.

This chain links TRBV6-5 with TRBJ1-1; tentative D call: TRBD1 (5 bases). Germline V lookup: CDR1 MNHEY, CDR2 SVGAGI. The CDR3 extends over 13 amino acids. V was trimmed by 6 bases and J by 8 bases, leaving 16 bases between them. CDR3 loop: CASSVPGRGEAFF. The CDR3 DNA sequence: TGTGCCAGCAGCGTACCGGGACGCGGAGAAGCTTTCTTT.

This chain uses TRBV19 with TRBJ1-3, with D unresolved. Germline V gene data show CDR1 as LNHDA and CDR2 as SQIVND (reference sequence). There are 14 residues in the CDR3. Trimming removed 3 bases at V and 0 bases at J, with 6 bases between. CDR3 residues: CASSMGVSGNTIYF. The DNA of the CDR3 is TGTGCCAGTAGTATGGGAGTCTCTGGAAACACCATATATTTT.

This sequence joins TRBV6-2 or TRBV6-3 and TRBJ1-1; the match to TRBD1 covers 7 bases. The V gene's germline CDR1 is MNHEY and CDR2 SVGEGT. This CDR3 has 13 amino acids. J lost 7 bases, V lost 5 bases, and 7 bases had no gene match. CDR3 loop: CASSTGTEVEAFF. The CDR3 DNA follows: TGTGCCAGCAGTACCGGGACAGAAGTTGAAGCTTTCTTT.

This chain uses TRBV6-6 with TRBJ2-7; 7 bases agree with TRBD1. The CDR3 consists of 14 residues. Trimming took 5 bases from V and 5 from J; bases not matched to a gene: 9. Germline V gene lookup returns CDR1 MNHNY and CDR2 SVGAGI (reference sequence). CDR3 sequence: CASSRRQGKNEQYF. In DNA, the CDR3 is TGTGCCAGCAGTCGTAGACAGGGAAAAAACGAGCAGTACTTC.

The CDR3 region is CASSWWGNTEAFF. DNA of the CDR3: TGTGCCAGCAGTTGGTGGGGCAACACTGAAGCTTTCTTT. The gene calls are TRBV27 and TRBJ1-1; D perhaps matches TRBD1 (5 bases). Trimming left V 4 bases short and J 2 bases short, with 8 bases between. The CDR3 runs to 13 residues. The V gene's germline CDR1 is MNHEY and CDR2 SMNVEV (reference sequence).

V and J are TRBV11-2 and TRBJ1-1; D perhaps matches TRBD1 (5 bases). V gave up 2 bases and J gave up 6 bases, with 7 bases separating them. The V gene's germline CDR1 is SGHAT and CDR2 FQNNGV. This CDR3 has 12 residues. CDR3 amino acids: CASSLRGAEAFF. The CDR3 DNA sequence: TGTGCCAGCAGCTTAAGAGGGGCTGAAGCTTTCTTT.

The chain is built from TRBV19 and TRBJ1-5; D might be TRBD1 (6 bases). CDR1 is LNHDA and CDR2 is SQIVND in the germline V gene (reference sequence). The CDR3 runs to 12 residues. Trimming took 6 bases from V and 5 from J, leaving 8 bases between them. CDR3: CASSQGYQPQHF. The CDR3 DNA is TGTGCCAGTAGCCAGGGGTATCAGCCCCAGCATTTT.

The rearrangement joins TRBV5-4 to TRBJ1-2; D gene unclear. CDR3 length: 12 amino acids. Trimming took off 3 bases at V and 8 bases at J, with 11 bases between the two ends. Germline loops: CDR1 SGHNT, CDR2 YYREEE (reference sequence). In DNA form, the CDR3 reads TGTGCCAGCAGCTATACCCCGGGGGGCTACACCTTC. Its translation: CASSYTPGGYTF. The whole variable domain, remainder taken from reference TRBV5-4 and TRBJ1-2, is ETGVTQSPTHLIKTRGQQVTLRCSSQSGHNTVSWYQQALGQGPQFIFQYYREEENGRGNFPPRFSGLQFPNYSSELNVNALELDDSALYLCASSYTPGGYTFGSGTRLTVV.